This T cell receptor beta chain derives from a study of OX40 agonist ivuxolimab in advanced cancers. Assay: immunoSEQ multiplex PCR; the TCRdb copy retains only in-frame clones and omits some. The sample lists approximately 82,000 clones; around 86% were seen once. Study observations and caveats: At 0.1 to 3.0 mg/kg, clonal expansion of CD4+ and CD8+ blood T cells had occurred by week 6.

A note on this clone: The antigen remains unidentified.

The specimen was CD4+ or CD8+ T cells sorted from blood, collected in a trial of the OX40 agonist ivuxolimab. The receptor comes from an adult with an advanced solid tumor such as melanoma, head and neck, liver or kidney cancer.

CDR3 in amino acids: CASSLFPDRPRGYTF. For the CDR3, the DNA is TGTGCCAGCAGCTTATTTCCGGACAGGCCTCGGGGCTACACCTTC. This chain joins TRBV7-6 and TRBJ1-2, with TRBD1 matching over 7 bases. The CDR3 runs to 15 residues. From germline, CDR1 is SGHVS and CDR2 FNYEAQ. Trimming removed 2 bases from V and 8 bases from J; junction bases left unmatched: 11.